In this sample, the clone carrying this T cell receptor (beta chain) turned up a few times. These data originate in a study of T-cell memory formation after mild COVID-19. Across the whole study: Largely donor-specific sequence clusters came from two donors.

V lost 4 bases, J lost 0 bases, and 4 bases stayed unmatched. CDR3 size: 15 residues. CDR1 and CDR2 (germline): MNHNY, SVGAGI (reference sequence). MiXCR was run by TCRdb on the 5' RACE reads, yielding one entry per CDR3 protein. The repertoire holds under 300,000 distinct CDR3 sequences, with 8.2% as singletons. The chain carries TRBV6-6 and TRBJ2-3; 7 bases agree with TRBD2. The sequence was collected from a man between 18 and 29 years old who had mild COVID-19 (a few samples of this study predate the infection). Cell type and time point are not known. Sequenced input: PBMCs or a T cell subset sorted from them (not recorded which). CDR3 in amino acids: CASSWGGVSTDTQYF. Here the CDR3 DNA reads TGTGCCAGCAGTTGGGGGGGGGTGAGCACAGATACGCAGTATTTT.